The next 16 T cell receptor beta chains were all read from a single sample in a study of cytomegalovirus exposure and HLA in healthy donors. It was with 60 Vbeta and 13 Jbeta primers that the PCR ran. Some clones are missing from TCRdb's copy, which holds only in-frame ones; the method was immunoSEQ multiplex PCR. The sample consists of about 190,000 clones, 84% of them appearing once. The sample was PBMCs. The receptors shown here come from a boy between 10 and 17 years old in good health and CMV-seronegative.

This clone has a handful of counts. An end of the junction differs from the germline gene, which may be a read error. The genes are TRBV10-3 and TRBJ1-4, with 7 bases matching TRBD1. Germline V gene sequence: CDR1 ENHRY, CDR2 SYGVKD. This CDR3 is 17 amino acids long. This CDR3 is CATSDRTGHATNEKLFF. The DNA of the CDR3 is TGTGCCACCAGTGATAGGACAGGACATGCAACTAATGAAAAACTGTTTTTT.

This chain uses TRBV11-2 with TRBJ2-7; 7 bases are shared with TRBD1. The CDR3 totals 13 residues. In germline, CDR1 is SGHAT, CDR2 FQNNGV. V gave up 6 bases and J gave up 1 base; unmatched junction bases: 3. As DNA, the CDR3 is TGTGCCAGCAGTCCGGGACAGTCCTACGAGCAGTACTTC. It is translated as CASSPGQSYEQYF.

The V and J genes are TRBV30 and TRBJ1-2; weak D call: TRBD1 (6 bases). The germline V gene has CDR1 GTSNPN and CDR2 SVGIG (reference sequence). Deletions cut 7 bases from V and 4 bases from J, with 13 bases between. This CDR3 is 12 amino acids long. The CDR3 DNA sequence: TGTGCCTATCGGACAGCAATCTATGGCTACACCTTC. It translates to CAYRTAIYGYTF.

The V call is TRBV4-3, the J call TRBJ1-3, with a weak D call TRBD1 (6 bases). Between the trimmed V and J ends, which lost 4 bases and 2 bases, there was a span of 21 bases. The CDR3 has 18 residues. Germline V gene lookup returns CDR1 LGHNA and CDR2 YSLEER. The CDR3, as DNA: TGCGCCAGCAGCCTCGCGGCCACACAACAGGGACCTGGAAACACCATATATTTT. Translated: CASSLAATQQGPGNTIYF.

The V call is TRBV27, the J call TRBJ1-3; 7 bases map to TRBD1. Germline V gene data show CDR1 as MNHEY and CDR2 as SMNVEV (reference sequence). The junction had 4 bases not matched to a gene; V was cut back by 7 bases and J by 7 bases. The CDR3 totals 12 residues. The CDR3 reads CASKGAGNTIYF. The DNA of the CDR3 is TGTGCCAGCAAGGGGGCCGGGAACACCATATATTTT.

The rearrangement links TRBV15 to TRBJ1-1, with D maybe TRBD1 (5 bases). V was clipped by 8 bases and J by 4 bases, with 17 bases between them. CDR3 length: 14 amino acids. CDR1 is LNHNV, CDR2 YYDKDF, per germline (reference sequence). The CDR3 DNA is TGTGCCACCGGTCTAGGCGGGACGAGCACTGAAGCTTTCTTT. Translated, it gives CATGLGGTSTEAFF. The full variable domain, rest sourced from reference TRBV15 and TRBJ1-1, is DAMVIQNPRYQVTQFGKPVTLSCSQTLNHNVMYWYQQKSSQAPKLLFHYYDKDFNNEADTPDNFQSRRPNTSFCFLDIRSPGLGDTAMYLCATGLGGTSTEAFFGQGTRLTVV.

J is TRBJ2-5 and V is TRBV7-3; 10 bases agree with TRBD2. V lost 5 bases and J lost 5; bases outside the gene matches: 2. The CDR3 contains 13 residues. Looked up from germline, CDR1 is SGHTA and CDR2 is FQGTGA. CDR3 residues: CASSTGLAETQYF. In nucleotides, the CDR3 is TGTGCCAGCAGCACGGGACTAGCGGAGACCCAGTACTTC.

This clone appeared a few times. The chain carries TRBV28 and TRBJ2-7; 10 positions match TRBD2. This CDR3 region has 16 residues. CDR1 and CDR2 from the germline V gene are MDHEN and SYDVKM. The V gene end was trimmed by 3 bases and the J gene end by 3 bases; junction bases not matched to a gene: 8. The CDR3 loop is CASSLIGPSGSYEQYF. The CDR3 DNA follows: TGTGCCAGCAGTTTGATAGGGCCTAGCGGGAGCTACGAGCAGTACTTC. Variable domain in full (rest from reference TRBV28 and TRBJ2-7): DVKVTQSSRYLVKRTGEKVFLECVQDMDHENMFWYRQDPGLGLRLIYFSYDVKMKEKGDIPEGYSVSREKKERFSLILESASTNQTSMYLCASSLIGPSGSYEQYFGPGTRLTVT.

This chain links TRBV19 with TRBJ1-1, with 7 bases fitting TRBD1. The CDR3 has 13 amino acids. Germline-derived CDR1 and CDR2 are LNHDA and SQIVND (reference sequence). Germline trimming cut 3 bases from V and 6 bases from J; bases unmatched to any gene: 4. CDR3 sequence: CASSMSRGSEAFF. In DNA form, the CDR3 reads TGTGCCAGTAGTATGTCCAGGGGGTCTGAAGCTTTCTTT.

In the case of this clone: The same CDR3 can be traced to other DNA sequences in this sample. The chain couples TRBV27 to TRBJ1-5, with D perhaps matching TRBD1 (6 bases). The CDR3 contains 13 residues. V lost 3 bases, J lost 4 bases, and 7 bases lay in between. Germline CDR1 and CDR2: MNHEY and SMNVEV (reference sequence). CDR3 DNA sequence: TGTGCCAGCAGTTTGGGGGCGAATCAGCCCCAGCATTTT. Translation gives CASSLGANQPQHF.

In this sample, this clone turned up a few times. This chain connects TRBV28 to TRBJ2-7; TRBD1 might be the D (5 bases). Germline values: CDR1 MDHEN, CDR2 SYDVKM. Trimming took off 3 bases at V and 2 bases at J, with 8 bases between the two ends. The CDR3 sequence is 13 residues long. CDR3 coding DNA: TGTGCCAGCAGTTTCAGGGTTCCCTACGAGCAGTACTTC. It specifies CASSFRVPYEQYF.

This clone appeared a single time. The gene calls are TRBV15 and TRBJ1-5; the D is unclear. V was shortened by 1 base and J by 5 bases, with 9 bases between the two germline ends. The CDR3 length is 14 residues. CDR1 is LNHNV and CDR2 is YYDKDF in the germline V gene (reference sequence). Here the CDR3 DNA reads TGTGCCACCAGCAGAGCCTGGCGGGATCAGCCCCAGCATTTT. Translation: CATSRAWRDQPQHF.

V is TRBV29-1 and J is TRBJ1-3, with D possibly being TRBD1 (5 bases). Per the germline V gene, CDR1 is SQVTM and CDR2 is ANQGSEA. The V end lost 4 bases, the J end lost 0 bases, and 10 bases lay between the germline ends. This CDR3 has 14 residues. CDR3 DNA: TGCAGCGTTGGTGGGGCGATCTCTGGAAACACCATATATTTT. Its protein is CSVGGAISGNTIYF.

The chain employs TRBV6-6 and TRBJ2-7; the D is unclear. The ends were cut back, 5 bases at V and 2 bases at J, with 4 bases in the middle. Per germline, CDR1 MNHNY and CDR2 SVGAGI (reference sequence). The CDR3 has 11 amino acids. CDR3 loop: CASSPAYEQYF. As DNA, the CDR3 is TGTGCCAGCAGTCCGGCCTACGAGCAGTACTTC.

The rearrangement uses TRBV5-1 and TRBJ1-4; D unclear. The V end was cut by 3 bases, the J end by 7 bases, with 10 bases between. The CDR3 consists of 13 residues. CDR1 is SGHRS, CDR2 YFSETQ, per germline. This CDR3 is CASSSLVAEKLFF. The CDR3 bases are TGCGCCAGCAGCTCCCTGGTGGCTGAAAAACTGTTTTTT.

Only one count was recorded for this clone. The rearrangement joins TRBV7-9 to TRBJ1-1; 9 positions match TRBD1. CDR3 length: 17 amino acids. V gave up 5 bases and J gave up 0 bases; unmatched junction bases: 10. Looked up from germline, CDR1 is SEHNR and CDR2 is FQNEAQ (reference sequence). The CDR3: CASSGTTGGYMNTEAFF. The CDR3 nucleotides are TGTGCCAGCAGCGGGACGACAGGGGGGTACATGAACACTGAAGCTTTCTTT.